What follows are 10 T cell receptor beta chains derived from one specimen sequenced in a study of blood T cell repertoires in COVID-19. Sequencing was performed with immunoSEQ multiplex PCR; in TCRdb, only in-frame clones are kept and a portion is missing. Seen here are about 190,000 clones, around four fifths observed once, and the top ten hold around 6.3%. Material: peripheral blood. The receptor set was obtained from a woman aged 40 to 50 with acute or convalescent COVID-19.

The rearrangement joins TRBV5-4 to TRBJ2-3; D remains unclear. The length of the CDR3 is 13 residues. Germline-derived CDR1 and CDR2 are SGHNT and YYREEE (reference sequence). Trimming cost V 6 bases and J 8 bases, with 16 bases left between them. Here the CDR3 reads CASTPGGVLTQYF. The CDR3 nucleotides are TGTGCCAGCACCCCGGGTGGAGTTCTTACGCAGTATTTT. The full variable domain, in which reference TRBV5-4 and TRBJ2-3 provide the parts outside the CDR3, is ETGVTQSPTHLIKTRGQQVTLRCSSQSGHNTVSWYQQALGQGPQFIFQYYREEENGRGNFPPRFSGLQFPNYSSELNVNALELDDSALYLCASTPGGVLTQYFGPGTRLTVL.

This rearrangement joins TRBV2 to TRBJ1-5; possibly TRBD1 for D (6 bases). Trimming removed 4 bases at V and 5 bases at J, with 12 bases between. The CDR3 covers 14 residues. Germline V lookup: CDR1 SNHLY, CDR2 FYNNEI. In DNA, the CDR3 is TGTGCCAGCAGTGTTCAGGGGAGGGATCAGCCCCAGCATTTT. This sequence encodes CASSVQGRDQPQHF.

The chain employs TRBV7-3 and TRBJ2-3, with 8 bases aligning to TRBD2. Germline loops: CDR1 SGHTA, CDR2 FQGTGA. The CDR3 is made up of 15 amino acids. J was trimmed by 3 bases and V by 3 bases; bases with no gene match: 5. The CDR3 is CASSFSGVRTDTQYF. The CDR3 region has the DNA TGTGCCAGCAGCTTTAGCGGGGTTAGGACAGATACGCAGTATTTT.

A word on this clone: Other DNA sequences within the sample encode an identical CDR3. The chain combines TRBV6-5 with TRBJ2-7; 7 bases fit TRBD2. V was clipped by 0 bases and J by 0 bases; unmatched bases: 2. CDR3 length equals 15 residues. Germline loops: CDR1 MNHEY, CDR2 SVGAGI. CDR3 loop: CASSYSGGSSYEQYF. As DNA, the CDR3 is TGTGCCAGCAGTTACTCCGGCGGGAGCTCCTACGAGCAGTACTTC.

This clone was counted once. V usage is TRBV10-3 and J usage is TRBJ1-5; possible D gene TRBD1, 6 bases. There are 15 residues in the CDR3. The V gene lost 6 bases and the J gene lost 9 bases, with 21 bases spanning the gap. Germline V gene data show CDR1 as ENHRY and CDR2 as SYGVKD. The CDR3 nucleotides are TGTGCCATCAGCGGCGGGTTGTCAGGGGAAATGCCCCAGCATTTT. Protein product: CAISGGLSGEMPQHF.

In its sample, this clone was seen a few times. J is TRBJ1-5 and V is TRBV19, with 7 bases identical to TRBD1. This CDR3 has 14 residues. V shed 9 bases, J shed 4 bases, and the junction held 9 bases outside the gene matches. Germline V gene data show CDR1 as LNHDA and CDR2 as SQIVND (reference sequence). The CDR3 protein is CASGGTAPNQPQHF. The CDR3 DNA reads TGTGCCAGCGGTGGGACAGCCCCTAATCAGCCCCAGCATTTT.

The V gene is TRBV11-1, the J gene TRBJ2-3, with no clear D. The V end lost 6 bases, the J end lost 6 bases, and 16 bases lay between the germline ends. CDR1 and CDR2 (germline): SGHAT, FQDESV (reference sequence). The CDR3 covers 14 residues. In nucleotides, the CDR3 is TGTGCCAGCAGTTCCACTCGATCCGGGGATACGCAGTATTTT. Protein product: CASSSTRSGDTQYF.

The chain is built from TRBV28 and TRBJ1-2, with D tentatively TRBD1 (6 bases). The germline gives CDR1 MDHEN, CDR2 SYDVKM. The CDR3 is 12 amino acids. V lost 5 bases, J lost 6 bases, and 10 bases lay in between. The CDR3 DNA is TGTGCCAGCAGTGGATCAGGGGATGGCTACACCTTC. Protein sequence: CASSGSGDGYTF.

The rearrangement links TRBV29-1 to TRBJ2-3; 13 bases fit TRBD2. Germline loops: CDR1 SQVTM, CDR2 ANQGSEA. The CDR3 runs 15 residues. V was pared by 5 bases and J by 0 bases, with 2 bases of the junction left unmatched. The CDR3 DNA reads as TGCAGCGTTACTAGCGGGAGGGCTAGCACAGATACGCAGTATTTT. As protein: CSVTSGRASTDTQYF.

The genes are TRBV19 and TRBJ2-5; 13 positions agree with TRBD2. The CDR3 length is 15 residues. J was trimmed by 3 bases and V by 11 bases; bases with no gene match: 9. Germline loops: CDR1 LNHDA, CDR2 SQIVND (reference sequence). CDR3 coding DNA: TGTGCCTCCAACGGACTAGCGGGGGCCGAAGAGACCCAGTACTTC. Its protein is CASNGLAGAEETQYF.